Listed below are T cell receptor beta chains from one sample, sequenced in a study of CD8 T cells in Susac syndrome. TCRdb recomputed calls from the immunoSEQ multiplex PCR reads with MiXCR, one row per CDR3 protein. The repertoire includes 200,000 to 300,000 distinct CDR3 sequences, just under 95% of them detected once, and around 0.067% sits in the top ten. The material sequenced was CD4+ T cells from PBMCs. All receptors come from a human donor with multiple sclerosis. CDR3s include the opening cysteine and the closing phenylalanine or tryptophan. D genes are given only for firm matches.

d_call,v_call,cdr3_aa
.,TRBV29-1,CSVGRDGYTF
TRBD1,TRBV30,CAWDRGLQETQYF
TRBD1,TRBV6-6,CASIPRGQGTDTQYF
.,TRBV27,CAGSYGGAGQPQHF
TRBD1,TRBV3-1,CASSSDRVAYEQYF
.,TRBV12-3/TRBV12-4,CASSPGPGGTDTQYF
.,TRBV6-1,CASSAGQSTGELFF
.,TRBV29-1,CSHFSGGRAFF
TRBD1,TRBV2,CASSWDRVDPYSNQPQHF
TRBD1,TRBV9,CASSVGPGQGAGGEAFF
.,TRBV7-3,CATRRGVTGELFF
.,TRBV7-8,CASSPRDTTYEQYF
TRBD1,TRBV28,CASSPQGATDTQYF
.,TRBV11-2,CASSLIPPLDRMNFAAEAFF
TRBD2,TRBV29-1,CSGGGGPYEQYF
.,TRBV7-9,CASSLPGGGQPQHF
TRBD1,TRBV30,CAWTKEGARGNTIYF
TRBD1,TRBV6-6,CASIFGEGQGAYGYTF
.,TRBV7-9,CASSKGGVGGPDNEQFF
.,TRBV12-3/TRBV12-4,CASSDLATQYF
.,TRBV12-3/TRBV12-4,CASSLKSNYGYTF
.,TRBV6-1,CASSEEEWIAKAQHF
TRBD1,TRBV30,CAWSPGTGSYEQYF
TRBD1,TRBV10-3,CAISLDRRANYGYTF
.,TRBV12-3/TRBV12-4,CASSPLGAATGELFF
TRBD1,TRBV9,CASSVAPDRNGNTIYF
.,TRBV18,CASSPGGAETQYF
TRBD2,TRBV9,CASSLSPSGLGTGELFF
.,TRBV3-1,CASSQQGRTEAFF
.,TRBV9,CASSVAGSSGEAFF
.,TRBV12-3/TRBV12-4,CASAPGPSGELFF
TRBD1,TRBV19,CASTADRNQPQHF
TRBD1,TRBV6-1,CASSLDRGQDEQFF
.,TRBV6-1,CASSRDGNNYGYTF
TRBD2,TRBV3-1,CASSRPTSGGPNEQFF
.,TRBV7-9,CASSSSTSNQPQHF
.,TRBV6-1,CASTPEGVGELFF
.,TRBV27,CASSPPPYYEQYF
TRBD2,TRBV9,CASSVGAGGGITDTQYF
.,TRBV30,CAWLASYNSPLHF
.,TRBV4-1,CASSRVSGNTIYF
.,TRBV3-1,CASSQAASRHTDTQYF
TRBD1,TRBV5-4,CASSLSQGAWKKAFF
.,TRBV27,CASSLVGEEQYF
TRBD1,TRBV3-1,CASSQAGTGVTEAFF
.,TRBV19,CASSTGWGRLDTGELFF
.,TRBV2,CASSQNFNQPQHF
TRBD2,TRBV7-6,CASSFLGLAGGPVSTDTQYF
TRBD1,TRBV4-1,CASSLRGWDEQYF
TRBD2,TRBV6-1,CASQRGGGEETQYF